This T cell receptor beta chain was recorded in a study of cytomegalovirus exposure and HLA in healthy donors. General study points: The CMV antigen specificity of three CMV-associated chains was confirmed through in vitro analysis.

With regard to this clone: Antigen: not known.

The assay was immunoSEQ multiplex PCR, and TCRdb's table has in-frame clones only and misses some. Of roughly 250,000 clones in the sample, nearly 90% are singletons; the top ten hold less than 0.4%. V was clipped by 5 bases and J by 4 bases; unmatched bases: 6. CDR3 size: 15 residues. CDR1 SGHAT and CDR2 FQDESV come from the germline V gene (reference sequence). The V gene is TRBV11-1, the J gene TRBJ2-2, with 8 bases matching TRBD1. The sequence was obtained from a woman aged 18-29 years in good health and CMV-seronegative. The sequenced sample was PBMCs. The DNA of the CDR3 is TGTGCCAGCAGCAGGGACAGGAGTTCCACCGGGGAGCTGTTTTTT. Its protein is CASSRDRSSTGELFF.